Given below is one TCR beta chain in context. Its antigen is still unknown. Base quality data are lacking; no much larger clone is found one base away. The sample belongs to a study of cytomegalovirus exposure and HLA in healthy donors (dated by TCRdb to 2015 to 2018). As for the study more broadly: According to a later analysis, one platform produced both the 120 validation repertoires and the roughly 660 repertoires of the first cohort. The aim of the study was to test whether cataloging public T cell receptors could identify signatures of past pathogen exposure. Besides the first cohort of under 700 subjects, a separate validation cohort made up of 120 different subjects was used. High-throughput TCR immunosequencing, statistical association of individual TCRs with disease status, and machine learning were combined to predict cytomegalovirus infection status.

The library was built by means of the immunoSEQ multiplex PCR assay. The authors' analysis ran thus. A statistical classification framework was built for diagnosing cytomegalovirus status from the catalog of TCR beta chain sequences. TCRdb took this table from immuneACCESS and kept in-frame rearrangements with V and J called. Such tables lack part of the clones; where checked against another copy, unresolved V genes explain under half of the gap, and the rest is unexplained. V, J and clone size reflect that table, while D and trimming were determined from the DNA. Across this sample there are roughly 240,000 clones, with around nine tenths seen only once. Less than 3% of the sample comes from the top ten. V is cut back by 6 bases and J by 1 base, with 9 bases in the junction unmatched. CDR3 length: 17 amino acids, cysteine to phenylalanine. Here the CDR3 DNA is all that survives: 51 bases in frame from base 1. Via the germline V gene, CDR1 is SNHLY and CDR2 FYNNEI.

Beyond this particular receptor, the publication reports: Most TCR sequences were observed very rarely across donors, whereas some public TCRs were present in many individuals. Of the cluster scores, approximately 95% were above 0 in a later analysis, which found that TCRs clustered in the first cohort also tended to co-occur in the 110 or so validation repertoires. It was suggested by the authors that the approach could potentially be generalized to other disease states and immunological phenotypes. Cytomegalovirus status was reported to be diagnosed by the classifier with high specificity and sensitivity in both the original and validation cohorts. In vitro tests confirmed that a few of the cytomegalovirus-associated TCR beta chains recognize cytomegalovirus antigens. A total of fewer than 200 TCR beta chains were listed by the study as associated with cytomegalovirus. All 120 or so repertoires were used to score co-occurrence in the validation cohort in a later analysis, because that analysis had no HLA typing for the cohort.

The donors were included in the validation cohort of approximately 120 subjects, a group kept apart from the roughly 690-subject first cohort. The clonotype originates from a man aged 18 to 29 in good health and CMV-seronegative. The specimen sequenced was PBMCs. Recombination joined TRBV2 with TRBJ2-1; TRBD1 lines up with 10 middle nucleotides. The CDR3 region reads CASSRTGGELSYNEQFF. The nucleotide sequence reads as follows: TGTGCCAGCAGCCGGACAGGGGGGGAGTTATCCTACAATGAGCAGTTCTTC. Beyond the CDR3, the reference TRBV2 and TRBJ2-1 genes provide the residues; the full variable domain reads: EPEVTQTPSHQVTQMGQEVILRCVPISNHLYFYWYRQILGQKVEFLVSFYNNEISEKSEIFDDQFSVERPDGSNFTLKIRSTKLEDSAMYFCASSRTGGELSYNEQFFGPGTRLTVL.